This T cell receptor beta chain derives from a study of blood T cell repertoires in COVID-19. The V and J ends lost 4 bases and 6 bases, in that order; junction bases with no gene match: 8. The germline V gene encodes CDR1 MNHEY and CDR2 SMNVEV (reference sequence). CDR3 length equals 15 residues. The table came from immunoSEQ multiplex PCR; TCRdb's copy has only in-frame clones and leaves some out. There are roughly 180,000 clones in the sample; 80% to 90% occur only once, and around 8.3% lies in the top ten. This clone was found many times. This sequence was found in a man aged 60 to 69 with acute or convalescent COVID-19. The gene calls are TRBV27 and TRBJ2-1, with TRBD2 identical over 8 bases. The sequenced material came from peripheral blood. The CDR3 DNA reads TGTGCCAGCAGTTCCATAGCGGGGACCCTCAATGAGCAGTTCTTC. Translated: CASSSIAGTLNEQFF.